The rows below give T cell receptor beta chains drawn from one sample of a study of blood T cell repertoires in COVID-19. The repertoire was sequenced with immunoSEQ multiplex PCR; TCRdb's copy has only in-frame clones and lacks some. The sample lists about 150,000 clones, approximately 80% occurring once. Input material: peripheral blood. The receptors come from a woman aged 60-75 years with COVID-19, enrolled during active disease. The CDR3 runs from the conserved cysteine through the conserved F or W. The D gene is left open where the match is weak. Clone size is stated in some rows and not others, as once, few, many or a class when expanded.

V gene: TRBV7-2; J gene: TRBJ2-3; D gene: TRBD2; clone size: -; CDR3 protein: CASRISGVYTDTQYF; CDR3 DNA: TGTGCCAGCAGAATTAGCGGGGTGTACACAGATACGCAGTATTTT
V gene: TRBV25-1; J gene: TRBJ1-4; D gene: -; clone size: -; CDR3 protein: CASSDLTGHNEKLFF; CDR3 DNA: TGTGCCAGCAGTGATTTGACAGGCCATAATGAAAAACTGTTTTTT
V gene: TRBV30; J gene: TRBJ1-4; D gene: TRBD1; clone size: -; CDR3 protein: CAWSGWDRGNEKLFF; CDR3 DNA: TGTGCCTGGAGTGGTTGGGACAGGGGGAACGAAAAACTGTTTTTT
V gene: TRBV6-5; J gene: TRBJ1-2; D gene: -; clone size: few; CDR3 protein: CASSSGDNYGYTF; CDR3 DNA: TGTGCCAGCTCGTCAGGGGATAACTATGGCTACACCTTC
V gene: TRBV30; J gene: TRBJ1-6; D gene: TRBD1; clone size: -; CDR3 protein: CAWVDRVYSPLHF; CDR3 DNA: TGTGCCTGGGTGGACAGGGTCTATTCACCCCTCCACTTT
V gene: TRBV29-1; J gene: TRBJ1-1; D gene: -; clone size: -; CDR3 protein: CSGGLDLGTEAFF; CDR3 DNA: TGCAGCGGTGGACTGGATCTGGGGACTGAAGCTTTCTTT
V gene: TRBV7-2; J gene: TRBJ2-3; D gene: TRBD2; clone size: -; CDR3 protein: CASSLGPSGGDPRDTQYF; CDR3 DNA: TGTGCCAGCAGCTTAGGCCCATCGGGAGGGGACCCCAGAGATACGCAGTATTTT
V gene: TRBV4-1; J gene: TRBJ2-3; D gene: TRBD2; clone size: -; CDR3 protein: CASSWRTSGVGGTDTQYF; CDR3 DNA: TGCGCCAGCAGCTGGAGGACTAGCGGAGTTGGTGGGACAGATACGCAGTATTTT
V gene: TRBV19; J gene: TRBJ2-3; D gene: TRBD1; clone size: -; CDR3 protein: CASSIFGQGGGTDTQYF; CDR3 DNA: TGTGCCAGTAGTATTTTCGGACAGGGTGGTGGCACAGATACGCAGTATTTT
V gene: TRBV7-6; J gene: TRBJ2-3; D gene: -; clone size: -; CDR3 protein: CASSLEGARSTDTQYF; CDR3 DNA: TGTGCCAGCAGCTTAGAAGGGGCGAGGAGCACAGATACGCAGTATTTT
V gene: TRBV5-4; J gene: TRBJ1-6; D gene: -; clone size: -; CDR3 protein: CASSLGGRSSYNSPLHF; CDR3 DNA: TGTGCCAGCAGCCTAGGGGGTCGCAGCTCCTATAATTCACCCCTCCACTTT
V gene: TRBV5-1; J gene: TRBJ1-6; D gene: -; clone size: -; CDR3 protein: CASSLAGRSPLHF; CDR3 DNA: TGCGCCAGCAGCTTGGCGGGGAGGTCACCCCTCCACTTT
V gene: TRBV6-6; J gene: TRBJ1-6; D gene: -; clone size: -; CDR3 protein: CASSRSLTRQDSPLHF; CDR3 DNA: TGTGCCAGCAGTAGGTCTCTGACAAGACAGGACTCACCCCTCCACTTT
V gene: TRBV29-1; J gene: TRBJ2-5; D gene: -; clone size: -; CDR3 protein: CSVALGVRETQYF; CDR3 DNA: TGCAGCGTTGCGTTAGGGGTCCGGGAGACCCAGTACTTC
V gene: TRBV6-6; J gene: TRBJ1-5; D gene: TRBD1; clone size: -; CDR3 protein: CASMGQGGSASQPQHF; CDR3 DNA: TGTGCCAGCATGGGACAGGGGGGTTCAGCGAGTCAGCCCCAGCATTTT
V gene: TRBV9; J gene: TRBJ2-6; D gene: -; clone size: -; CDR3 protein: CASSPRRGANVLTF; CDR3 DNA: TGTGCCAGCAGCCCTCGGAGGGGGGCCAACGTCCTGACTTTC
V gene: TRBV25-1; J gene: TRBJ2-1; D gene: TRBD2; clone size: -; CDR3 protein: CASNLAGGTNEQFF; CDR3 DNA: TGTGCCAGCAACTTAGCGGGGGGAACCAATGAGCAGTTCTTC
V gene: TRBV6-5; J gene: TRBJ1-2; D gene: TRBD1; clone size: -; CDR3 protein: CASRSAGTGEGGYTF; CDR3 DNA: TGTGCCAGCAGATCAGCCGGGACAGGGGAGGGCGGCTACACCTTC